Listed here are 26 T cell receptor beta chains from one sample, sequenced in a study of blood T cell repertoires in COVID-19. The assay was immunoSEQ multiplex PCR, and TCRdb's table has in-frame clones only and misses some. This sample has roughly 100,000 clones, with 85% to 90% found just once. Specimen: peripheral blood. These receptors all come from a man in his fifties with acute or convalescent COVID-19.

The CDR3, as DNA: TGTGCCAGCATACGGGACAGCCGAACTGGGGAACTGTTTTTT. Its protein is CASIRDSRTGELFF. This chain links TRBV28 with TRBJ1-4, with TRBD1 matching over 7 bases. CDR3 length: 14 residues. V shed 7 bases and J 12 bases; nucleotides not matched to a gene: 14. Germline values: CDR1 MDHEN, CDR2 SYDVKM.

J is TRBJ1-2 and V is TRBV9; 9 bases are shared with TRBD1. J gave up 6 bases and V 4 bases, and 7 bases lay outside the gene matches. From germline, CDR1 is SGDLS and CDR2 YYNGEE. CDR3 length equals 14 residues. DNA of the CDR3: TGTGCCAGCAGCTCACAAGGGACAGGGAATGGCTACACCTTC. Residues: CASSSQGTGNGYTF.

V gene TRBV5-1 combines with J gene TRBJ1-2; the D gene is possibly TRBD1 (5 bases). Germline V gene data show CDR1 as SGHRS and CDR2 as YFSETQ. Trimming took 4 bases from V and 5 from J, leaving 18 bases between them. There are 15 residues in the CDR3. This chain's CDR3 is CASSPLWGVGYGYTF. The DNA of the CDR3 is TGCGCCAGCAGCCCGTTATGGGGCGTAGGATATGGCTACACCTTC.

The rearrangement joins TRBV11-2 to TRBJ2-2, with a tentative D call TRBD2 (5 bases). The CDR3 loop spans 14 amino acids. The V gene's germline CDR1 is SGHAT and CDR2 FQNNGV. V was clipped by 5 bases and J by 5 bases, with 12 bases between them. In DNA form, the CDR3 reads TGTGCCAGCAGCCCCCGGGAACTAACCGGGGAGCTGTTTTTT. Encoded protein: CASSPRELTGELFF.

This chain links TRBV14 with TRBJ1-2; D not resolved. V lost 3 bases, J lost 2 bases, and 7 bases lay in between. Germline assignment: CDR1 SGHDN and CDR2 FVKESK. This CDR3 is built from 13 residues. The CDR3 region has the DNA TGTGCCAGCAGCCAGTTATTGAACTATGGCTACACCTTC. Its translation: CASSQLLNYGYTF.

The chain couples TRBV6-5 to TRBJ2-7; 8 bases align to TRBD1. CDR3 length equals 15 residues. CDR1 is MNHEY and CDR2 is SVGAGI in the germline V gene. The J segment lost 5 bases and the V segment lost 0 bases, leaving 6 bases of the junction unmatched. The CDR3 coding sequence is TGTGCCAGCAGTTACTCGGGCAGGGGGCAGGACGAGCAGTACTTC. Protein sequence: CASSYSGRGQDEQYF.

The V call is TRBV18, the J call TRBJ1-1, with D hard to call. The CDR3 loop spans 13 amino acids. Germline assignment: CDR1 KGHSH and CDR2 LQKENI. The germline V and J ends were trimmed by 3 bases and 6 bases, with 11 bases remaining between them. The CDR3 DNA reads as TGTGCCAGCTCACCGAACGCCCAGGCTGAAGCTTTCTTT. As protein: CASSPNAQAEAFF.

The V call is TRBV3-1 (or the pseudogene TRBV3-2), the J call TRBJ1-4; TRBD1 aligns across 7 bases. Germline assignment: CDR1 LGHDT and CDR2 YNNKEL (reference sequence). The CDR3 covers 15 residues. Losses at the gene ends were 4 bases for V and 7 bases for J; bases not matched to a gene: 9. In DNA, the CDR3 is TGTGCCAGCAGCCCTGGACAGGTTGTGGGTGAAAAACTGTTTTTT. Its protein is CASSPGQVVGEKLFF.

The gene calls are TRBV28 and TRBJ1-1, with 7 bases matching TRBD1. The germline CDR1 and CDR2 sequences are MDHEN and SYDVKM. This CDR3 has 13 residues. J was trimmed by 1 base and V by 7 bases; bases with no gene match: 3. CDR3 in amino acids: CASKRTGNTEAFF. In DNA, the CDR3 is TGTGCCAGCAAGCGGACAGGGAACACTGAAGCTTTCTTT.

V gene TRBV9 combines with J gene TRBJ2-4, with D possibly being TRBD1 (6 bases). This CDR3 comprises 17 residues. CDR1 is SGDLS, CDR2 YYNGEE, per germline. V lost 1 base and J 0 bases, leaving 14 bases between the germline ends. CDR3 nucleotides: TGTGCCAGCAGCGTAAGTCCGTCGACAGGAGCCAAAAACATTCAGTACTTC. This codes for CASSVSPSTGAKNIQYF.

This rearrangement joins TRBV10-3 to TRBJ1-5; D is ambiguous. V was trimmed by 2 bases and J by 6 bases, leaving 20 bases between them. CDR1 and CDR2 from the germline V gene are ENHRY and SYGVKD. CDR3 length: 17 residues. The CDR3 region is CAISEGRTGEGFQPQHF. The CDR3 coding sequence is TGTGCCATCAGTGAGGGTAGGACCGGGGAAGGTTTTCAGCCCCAGCATTTT.

V usage is TRBV13 and J usage is TRBJ1-2; 9 bases fit TRBD1. V lost 4 bases and J lost 3; bases outside the gene matches: 21. This CDR3 comprises 20 residues. Germline loops: CDR1 PRHDT, CDR2 FYEKMQ (reference sequence). This CDR3 is CASSSPLPGQGGVGHYGYTF. The CDR3 DNA reads TGTGCCAGCAGCTCACCTCTTCCGGGACAGGGCGGAGTGGGACACTATGGCTACACCTTC.

This chain uses TRBV11-3 with TRBJ1-1, with TRBD1 matching 8 bases. This CDR3 has 16 amino acids. The V gene's germline CDR1 is SGHNT and CDR2 YENEEA. The J segment lost 1 base and the V segment lost 5 bases, leaving 9 bases of the junction unmatched. The CDR3 nucleotides read TGTGCCAGCAGCCCCCCACAGGGGGGGACGAACACTGAAGCTTTCTTT. It is translated as CASSPPQGGTNTEAFF.

The chain recombines TRBV7-2 with TRBJ1-6; D uncertain. The germline CDR1 and CDR2 sequences are SGHTA and FQGNSA. V lost 2 bases to trimming and J lost 7 bases, with 12 bases between them. This CDR3 has 15 amino acids. The DNA for the CDR3 is TGTGCCAGCAGCTTAAGAGAGCTACTCAATTCACCCCTCCACTTT. Protein: CASSLRELLNSPLHF.

V gene TRBV3-1 (or the pseudogene TRBV3-2) combines with J gene TRBJ2-3; 11 nucleotides align to TRBD2. Germline CDR1 is LGHDT and CDR2 is YNNKEL (reference sequence). The CDR3 length is 15 residues. Unmatched junction bases numbered 3, after V lost 4 bases and J lost 3 bases. The CDR3 sequence is CASSPTSGMTDTQYF. In DNA, the CDR3 is TGTGCCAGCAGCCCGACTAGCGGGATGACAGATACGCAGTATTTT.

This rearrangement joins TRBV19 to TRBJ1-3, with TRBD1 identical over 8 bases. V was pared by 5 bases and J by 7 bases, with 13 bases of the junction left unmatched. The CDR3 is 16 amino acids. Germline loops: CDR1 LNHDA, CDR2 SQIVND (reference sequence). CDR3 coding DNA: TGTGCCAGTAGTGCTGACAGGGGCGCACACAGGAACACCATATATTTT. It specifies CASSADRGAHRNTIYF.

This clone was picked up one time. The chain employs TRBV5-4 and TRBJ1-1; 9 bases agree with TRBD1. Looked up from germline, CDR1 is SGHNT and CDR2 is YYREEE (reference sequence). Unmatched junction bases numbered 8, after V lost 6 bases and J lost 5 bases. The CDR3 length is 14 residues. CDR3 loop: CASKQQGALTEAFF. DNA of the CDR3: TGTGCCAGCAAACAACAGGGGGCTTTAACTGAAGCTTTCTTT.

CDR3 nucleotide sequence: TGTGCCATCAGTGAGCTTCCCACCGGGGAGCTGTTTTTT. Protein product: CAISELPTGELFF. This chain connects TRBV10-3 to TRBJ2-2; D ambiguous. The CDR3 spans 13 residues. CDR1 and CDR2 from the germline V gene are ENHRY and SYGVKD. Trimming stripped 2 bases from V and 4 bases from J, with 5 bases between.

This chain connects TRBV11-2 to TRBJ2-1; the D gene is possibly TRBD1 (6 bases). This CDR3 spans 16 amino acids. Between the trimmed V and J ends, which lost 5 bases and 5 bases, there was a span of 19 bases. CDR1 is SGHAT and CDR2 is FQNNGV in the germline V gene. CDR3 DNA sequence: TGTGCCAGCAGCCCTCGTACAGGGTTCGGACACAATGAGCAGTTCTTC. This gives the protein CASSPRTGFGHNEQFF.

This clone came up once. The J gene is TRBJ1-2, the V gene TRBV6-6; no definite D call. CDR1 and CDR2 from the germline V gene are MNHNY and SVGAGI (reference sequence). The CDR3 spans 15 residues. The germline V and J ends were trimmed by 0 bases and 7 bases, with 15 bases remaining between them. CDR3 bases: TGTGCCAGCAGTTACTCTTCACCCCGAGTGCTTGGCTACACCTTC. As protein: CASSYSSPRVLGYTF.

The chain is built from TRBV5-6 and TRBJ1-4; D is ambiguous. V was clipped by 4 bases and J by 0 bases, with 10 bases between them. Germline V gene data show CDR1 as SGHDT and CDR2 as YYEEEE. The CDR3 runs to 15 residues. CDR3: CASSATASTNEKLFF. The CDR3 region has the DNA TGTGCCAGCAGCGCCACAGCCTCAACTAATGAAAAACTGTTTTTT. The entire variable domain, with the rest obtained from reference TRBV5-6 and TRBJ1-4, is as follows: DAGVTQSPTHLIKTRGQQVTLRCSPKSGHDTVSWYQQALGQGPQFIFQYYEEEERQRGNFPDRFSGHQFPNYSSELNVNALLLGDSALYLCASSATASTNEKLFFGSGTQLSVL.

In DNA, the CDR3 is TGTGCCAGCTCACCGAACCGGGACAGCTGGATAGACGAGCAGTTCTTC. Translated, it gives CASSPNRDSWIDEQFF. The chain joins TRBV18 to TRBJ2-1; 7 bases match TRBD1. Germline V gene data show CDR1 as KGHSH and CDR2 as LQKENI. This CDR3 region has 16 residues. The V segment lost 3 bases and the J segment 10 bases; nucleotides outside the gene matches: 15.

The chain recombines TRBV21-1 with TRBJ1-5; the D segment call TRBD1 is taken from the table without a DNA check. TRBV21-1 is reported as a pseudogene. The length of the CDR3 is 18 residues. For the CDR3, the DNA is TGTGCCAGCAGCCAACGACGGACAGGGGAAGTTAGCAATCAGCCCCAGCATTTT. Translated, it gives CASSQRRTGEVSNQPQHF.

The V call is TRBV19, the J call TRBJ2-7, with D perhaps TRBD1 (6 bases). The CDR3 is made up of 15 amino acids. Germline values: CDR1 LNHDA, CDR2 SQIVND (reference sequence). Trimming pared 5 bases from V and 0 bases from J, leaving 14 bases between. CDR3 region: CASSLAPQGSYEQYF. CDR3 DNA sequence: TGTGCCAGTAGTCTCGCACCACAGGGCTCCTACGAGCAGTACTTC.

The chain joins TRBV27 to TRBJ2-5; 7 bases fit TRBD1. V gave up 5 bases and J gave up 5 bases; unmatched junction bases: 14. This CDR3 spans 16 amino acids. Looked up from germline, CDR1 is MNHEY and CDR2 is SMNVEV (reference sequence). The CDR3 region is CASSLIPGQSLETQYF. CDR3 DNA: TGTGCCAGCAGTCTTATCCCGGGACAGTCTTTGGAGACCCAGTACTTC.

V and J are TRBV11-2 and TRBJ1-1; 8 bases are shared with TRBD1. Germline assignment: CDR1 SGHAT and CDR2 FQNNGV. V lost 6 bases and J lost 1; bases outside the gene matches: 4. The CDR3 extends over 14 amino acids. The CDR3 coding sequence is TGTGCCAGCAGTCCGGACAGGGCGAACACTGAAGCTTTCTTT. Its translation: CASSPDRANTEAFF.